The T cell receptor beta chain described here comes from a study of cytomegalovirus exposure and HLA in healthy donors. It was with 60 Vbeta and 13 Jbeta primers that the PCR ran. TCRdb's copy holds only in-frame clones and misses some; the assay was immunoSEQ multiplex PCR. The repertoire consists of roughly 190,000 clones, with around 79% occurring once and the leading ten covering roughly 1.4%. For this clone: The antigen remains unidentified.

Findings and caveats of the study: In a later analysis, across HLA loci, associated TCR counts were highest for DRB1, lowest for HLA-C.

Germline V gives CDR1 MNHEY, CDR2 SMNVEV (reference sequence). Trimming removed 8 bases from V and 2 bases from J; junction bases left unmatched: 14. The CDR3 consists of 16 residues. The sample was PBMCs. This rearrangement joins TRBV27 to TRBJ2-7; 8 nucleotides align to TRBD2. The TCR comes from a woman aged 45 to 65 in good health and CMV-seronegative. CDR3 bases: TGTGCCAGCTCACCCACGGGGGGGCCAACCACCTACGAGCAGTACTTC. Protein product: CASSPTGGPTTYEQYF.